Given below is one TCR beta chain in context. The record originates from a study of T cell changes during pregnancy in multiple sclerosis. Sequencing used immunoSEQ multiplex PCR; TCRdb keeps in-frame clones, though not all of them. The profile shows about 67,000 clones, roughly nine tenths of them singletons. The sequences come from peripheral blood, collected in the first trimester of pregnancy. This TCR came from a female donor with multiple sclerosis, enrolled in a pregnancy study.

The CDR3 DNA is TGCGCCAGCAGCTTGGCGCGGACAAGTAACACACTAACTGAAGCTTTCTTT. This codes for CASSLARTSNTLTEAFF. This rearrangement joins TRBV5-1 to TRBJ1-1, with TRBD1 as a possible D gene (5 bases). Germline loops: CDR1 SGHRS, CDR2 YFSETQ. Trimming took 0 bases from V and 5 from J, leaving 20 bases between them. This CDR3 is built from 17 residues.